This T cell receptor beta chain was observed in a study of blood T cells in healthy people across ages. A second PCR, run for roughly 7 to 12 cycles, used a sample-barcoded 5' primer plus a J-beta primer mix. Every molecule of cDNA carried a tag from a template-switch adaptor with 12 random nucleotides. TCRdb processed the 5' RACE reads anew with MiXCR; each CDR3 protein has one entry. The repertoire has about 1.7 million distinct CDR3 sequences, about 30% of them found once; the top ten carry over 7%. About this clonotype itself: Antigen unknown.

The study, taken as a whole, reports: More naive CD4+ cells and higher diversity were found in long-lived than in aged donors. PBMC samples, being unsorted, prevented any conclusive comparison of naive and antigen-experienced cells.

The V end was cut by 6 bases, the J end by 5 bases, with 16 bases between. The CDR3 length is 14 residues. Looked up from germline, CDR1 is DFQATT and CDR2 is SNEGSKA (reference sequence). This TCR derives from a woman aged 30 to 39 in good health. The chain carries TRBV20-1 and TRBJ1-4, with D possibly matching TRBD1 (6 bases). Sequencing used blood. CDR3 coding DNA: TGCAGTGCCTTGGACAGATTGGGGAATGAAAAACTGTTTTTT. Protein: CSALDRLGNEKLFF.